The subject of this entry is one T cell receptor (beta chain). These data come from a study of blood T cell repertoires in COVID-19. About the research overall: COVID-19 samples collected from the United States, Italy and Spain covered acute and convalescent phases. PBMCs, B-cell-depleted T cells, or T cells provided the cDNA or gDNA that made up the material.

In the original analysis: Amplification of reference gene primers was used by the study to estimate nucleated cell counts. TCRdb's copy holds only in-frame clones and misses some; the assay was immunoSEQ multiplex PCR. The D gene and trimming were derived from the DNA, and the V and J assignments and clone size from that table. The sample yields 150,000 to 200,000 clones, about 77% seen once. V lost 5 bases to trimming and J lost 3 bases; unmatched junction nucleotides: 12. The length of the CDR3 is 17 residues. Germline values: CDR1 SGHVS, CDR2 FQNEAQ. Sequencing was carried out using peripheral blood. The chain has TRBV7-8 and TRBJ2-7; 11 nucleotides line up with TRBD1. The sequence was collected from a woman of 80 years or more with active or convalescent COVID-19. The CDR3, as DNA: TGTGCCAGCAGCCCTTCGTTTCCGGGACAGGGGGTCTACGAGCAGTACTTC. It encodes CASSPSFPGQGVYEQYF.